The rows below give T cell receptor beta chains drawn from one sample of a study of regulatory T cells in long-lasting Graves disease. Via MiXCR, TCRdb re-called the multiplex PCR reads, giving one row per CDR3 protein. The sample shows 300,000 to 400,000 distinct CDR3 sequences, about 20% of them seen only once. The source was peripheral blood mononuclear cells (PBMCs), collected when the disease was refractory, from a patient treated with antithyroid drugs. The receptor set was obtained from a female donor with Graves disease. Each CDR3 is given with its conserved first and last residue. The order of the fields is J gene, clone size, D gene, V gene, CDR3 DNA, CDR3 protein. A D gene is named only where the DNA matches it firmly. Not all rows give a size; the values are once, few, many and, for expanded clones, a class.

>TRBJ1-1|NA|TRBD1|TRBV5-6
TGTGCCAGCAGGGGAAGGGGACAGTGGCTATCGGTTTTCACTGAAGCTTTCTTT
CASRGRGQWLSVFTEAFF
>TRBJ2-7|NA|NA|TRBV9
TGTGCCAGCAGCGCCGGACAGAACCACGAGCAGTACTTC
CASSAGQNHEQYF
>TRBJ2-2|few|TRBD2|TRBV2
TGTGCCAGCAGCGGGACTAGCGGGAGGGGTAGCAGCGGGGAGCTGTTTTTT
CASSGTSGRGSSGELFF
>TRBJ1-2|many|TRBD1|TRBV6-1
TGTGCCAGCAGTGAAGATCGACCGGGACAGGGGTATGGCTACACCTTC
CASSEDRPGQGYGYTF
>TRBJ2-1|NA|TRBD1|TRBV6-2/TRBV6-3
TGTGCCAGCAGTCTAGGTGAGGGGGCCCTTCGCGAGCAGTTCTTC
CASSLGEGALREQFF
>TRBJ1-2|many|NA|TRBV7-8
TGTGCCAGCAAGTCCAGACCTGACGGGAACTATGGCTACACCTTC
CASKSRPDGNYGYTF
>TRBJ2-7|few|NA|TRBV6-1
TGTGCCAGCAACGAACTGGATTCAGGGAACCACGAGCAGTACTTC
CASNELDSGNHEQYF
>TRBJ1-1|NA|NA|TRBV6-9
TGTGCCAGCAGTTACGCAGGCCGTGGATGGAAGTTCAAGGTGGACACTGAAGCTTTCTTT
CASSYAGRGWKFKVDTEAFF
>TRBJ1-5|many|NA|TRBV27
TGTGCCAGCAGTCACCGACAGGAGATCAATCAGCCCCAGCATTTT
CASSHRQEINQPQHF
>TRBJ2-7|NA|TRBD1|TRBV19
TGTGCCAGTAGCATCACCGGACAGGGAAAGTACGAGCAGTACTTC
CASSITGQGKYEQYF
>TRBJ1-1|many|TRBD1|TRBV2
TGTGCCAGCGGGGACAGCTACGAAGCTTTCTTT
CASGDSYEAFF
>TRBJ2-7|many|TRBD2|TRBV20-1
TGCAGTGCTAGTCGACTAGCGGGAGGTCTCTACGAGCAGTACTTC
CSASRLAGGLYEQYF
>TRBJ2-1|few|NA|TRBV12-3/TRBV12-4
TGTGCCAGCAGCTCGGACTCCTACAATGAGCAGTTCTTC
CASSSDSYNEQFF
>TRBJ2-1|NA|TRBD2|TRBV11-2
TGTGCCGTCAGCGGGGGCCCACCCCGCCCCAATGAGCAGTTCTTC
CAVSGGPPRPNEQFF
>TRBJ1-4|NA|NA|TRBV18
TGTGCCAGCTCCCTGGAGCAGCGAGAAAAACTGTTTTTT
CASSLEQREKLFF
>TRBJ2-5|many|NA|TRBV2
TGTGCCAGCAGTGAAGCGCTCAGGGACTCAAGGCGAGAGACCCAGTACTTC
CASSEALRDSRRETQYF
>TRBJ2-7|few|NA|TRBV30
TGTGCCTGGCTAGCAGATATGAGTTGGACACTCTCCTACGAGCAGTACTTC
CAWLADMSWTLSYEQYF
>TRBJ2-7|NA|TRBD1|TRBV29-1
TGCAGCGTTGGGGACAGGGGGCCCTACGAGCAGTACTTC
CSVGDRGPYEQYF
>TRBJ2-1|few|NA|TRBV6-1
TGTGCCAGCAGGGGAGGTGACTCCTACAATGAGCAGTTCTTC
CASRGGDSYNEQFF
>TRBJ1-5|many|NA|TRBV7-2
TGTGCCAGCAGCTTAGTTGGACGGCCCAGCAATCAGCCCCAGCATTTT
CASSLVGRPSNQPQHF
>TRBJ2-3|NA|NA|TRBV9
TGTGCCAGCAGGGACAAATACACAGATACGCAGTATTTT
CASRDKYTDTQYF
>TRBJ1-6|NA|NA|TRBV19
TGTGCCAGTGGAACCGGGACTTCACCCCTCCACTTT
CASGTGTSPLHF
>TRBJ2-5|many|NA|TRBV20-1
TGCAGTGCTCTGGACAGCACCCAAGAGACCCAGTACTTC
CSALDSTQETQYF
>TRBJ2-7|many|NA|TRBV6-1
TGTGCCAGCAGTGAAAGCGGCTTGGGGGCCTACGAGCAGTACTTC
CASSESGLGAYEQYF
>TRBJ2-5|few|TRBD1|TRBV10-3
TGTGCCATCAGTGAGACAGGGGGCCAAGAGACCCAGTACTTC
CAISETGGQETQYF
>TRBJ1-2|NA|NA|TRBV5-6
TGTGCCAGCAGCTTCGATCGGACAGCTTTTAACTATGGCTACACCTTC
CASSFDRTAFNYGYTF
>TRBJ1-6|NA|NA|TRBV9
TGTGCCAGCAGCGTAGGATTTGGGAGCTCCTATAATTCACCCCTCCACTTT
CASSVGFGSSYNSPLHF
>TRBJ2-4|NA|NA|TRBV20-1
TGCAGTGCTAGAGCCGGGCGGGATTTAAACATTCAGTACTTC
CSARAGRDLNIQYF